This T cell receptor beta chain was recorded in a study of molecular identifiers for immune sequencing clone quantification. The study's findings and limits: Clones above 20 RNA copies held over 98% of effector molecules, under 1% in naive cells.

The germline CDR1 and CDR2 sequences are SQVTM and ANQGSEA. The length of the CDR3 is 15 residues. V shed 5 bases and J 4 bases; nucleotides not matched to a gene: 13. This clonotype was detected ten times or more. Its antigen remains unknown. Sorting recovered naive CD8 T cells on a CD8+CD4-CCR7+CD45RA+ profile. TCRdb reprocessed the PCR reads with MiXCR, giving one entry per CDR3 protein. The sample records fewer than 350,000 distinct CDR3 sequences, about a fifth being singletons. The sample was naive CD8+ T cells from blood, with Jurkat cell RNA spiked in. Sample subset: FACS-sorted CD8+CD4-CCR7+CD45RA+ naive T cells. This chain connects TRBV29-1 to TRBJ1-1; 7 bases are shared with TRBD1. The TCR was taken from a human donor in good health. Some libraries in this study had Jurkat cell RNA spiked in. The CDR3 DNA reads TGCAGCGTTCCGGAGTTCAACAGGGGAGGCACTGAAGCTTTCTTT. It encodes CSVPEFNRGGTEAFF.